Listed here is a single T cell receptor beta chain. The data were taken from a study of shared clonotypes between healthy human individuals. The repertoire was sequenced with immunoSEQ multiplex PCR; TCRdb's copy has only in-frame clones and lacks some. The repertoire includes roughly 1,500,000 clones, around 98% of them detected once, and about 0.42% sits in the top ten. The V and J ends lost 4 bases and 2 bases, in that order; junction bases with no gene match: 17. Germline CDR1 reads SGHRS; CDR2 reads YFSETQ. The length of the CDR3 is 18 residues. The chain employs TRBV5-1 and TRBJ1-1, with 7 bases lining up with TRBD1. This TCR was recovered from a man aged 25-45 years in good health. Sequencing was performed on naive CD4+ T cells sorted from blood. Subset indicated: CD45RA+ positively selected. The CDR3 DNA follows: TGCGCCAGCAGCCGCAAAAGGGGGCACCGGGTTCCAAACACTGAAGCTTTCTTT. Protein product: CASSRKRGHRVPNTEAFF.